This TCR beta chain was identified during a study of blood T cell repertoires in COVID-19. Study background: Sites in the United States, Italy and Spain provided acute and convalescent COVID-19 samples. Sources were T cells, B-cell-depleted T cells, or PBMCs; the material itself was cDNA or gDNA.

Germline-derived CDR1 and CDR2 are MGHRA and YSYEKL. The CDR3 runs to 14 residues. The V gene lost 4 bases and the J gene lost 2 bases, with 10 bases spanning the gap. Original processing notes: The assay estimated nucleated cells by amplifying reference gene primers. The table came from immunoSEQ multiplex PCR; TCRdb's copy has only in-frame clones and leaves some out. V and J calls and clone size are copied from that table; D and trimming were computed from the DNA. The table includes hundreds of thousands of clones, 88% detected once. The sequence was collected from a woman between 50 and 59 years old with active or convalescent COVID-19. This chain links TRBV4-1 with TRBJ2-3, with no clear D. The sequenced sample was peripheral blood. The chain's CDR3 is CASSRGRYTDTQYF. In DNA, the CDR3 is TGCGCCAGCAGCCGAGGCAGATACACAGATACGCAGTATTTT.